One sample yielded the 25 T cell receptor beta chains listed below, sequenced in a study of blood T cell repertoires in COVID-19. Method: immunoSEQ multiplex PCR; TCRdb's copy keeps in-frame clones and lacks some. The sample carries some 45,000 clones, 80% to 90% recorded once. The material sequenced was peripheral blood. The receptors stem from a human donor in a cohort sampled during active COVID-19.

Details on this clone: Additional DNA sequences in this sample encode the identical CDR3. V gene TRBV6-5 combines with J gene TRBJ2-1, with 9 bases matching TRBD2. The CDR3 is made up of 16 amino acids. The V gene's germline CDR1 is MNHEY and CDR2 SVGAGI. V shed 2 bases and J 2 bases; nucleotides not matched to a gene: 4. This CDR3 is CASSYLSGGAYNEQFF. DNA of the CDR3: TGTGCCAGCAGTTACCTTAGCGGGGGCGCCTACAATGAGCAGTTCTTC.

In its sample, this clone was seen once. A junction end diverges from the germline sequence, so it may reflect a read error. J is TRBJ2-3 and V is TRBV7-7; D may be TRBD2 (6 bases). CDR3 length: 14 residues. Germline V gene sequence: CDR1 SSHAT, CDR2 FNYEAQ (reference sequence). CDR3 nucleotides: TGTGCTAGCAGCTTAACAGGAGGGGCAGATACGCAGTATTTT. This encodes CASSLTGGADTQYF.

The chain employs TRBV7-6 and TRBJ2-6, with D perhaps matching TRBD1 (5 bases). Trimming shortened V by 1 base and J by 1 base, and 14 bases separated the two germline ends. This CDR3 is built from 18 residues. Per germline, CDR1 SGHVS and CDR2 FNYEAQ. CDR3 in amino acids: CASSLVKGSVSGANVLTF. The CDR3 DNA is TGTGCCAGCAGCTTAGTTAAGGGGTCGGTTTCTGGGGCCAACGTCCTGACTTTC.

This chain connects TRBV7-3 to TRBJ2-2; no clear D gene. The CDR3 contains 16 residues. The germline V gene has CDR1 SGHTA and CDR2 FQGTGA. V was cut by 0 bases and J by 4 bases, with 12 bases left in between. CDR3 sequence reads: CASSLTTRLGTGELFF. In nucleotides, the CDR3 is TGTGCCAGCAGCTTAACGACACGTCTGGGCACCGGGGAGCTGTTTTTT.

The V and J genes are TRBV6-1 and TRBJ1-6; the D gene is possibly TRBD1 (6 bases). Germline lookup yields CDR1 MNHNS and CDR2 SASEGT. The V end lost 2 bases, the J end lost 7 bases, and 6 bases lay between the germline ends. The length of the CDR3 is 13 residues. The CDR3 sequence: CASSERGNSPLHF. DNA for the CDR3: TGTGCCAGCAGTGAAAGGGGGAATTCACCCCTCCACTTT.

This clone was seen only a few times. Here the CDR3 reads CASSTGTSSYEQYF. CDR3 nucleotide sequence: TGTGCCAGCAGCACCGGGACTAGTTCCTACGAGCAGTACTTC. V gene TRBV7-9 combines with J gene TRBJ2-7; TRBD2 matches at 8 bases. The ends lost 5 bases at V and 1 base at J; junction bases unmatched: 4. This CDR3 is 14 amino acids long. In germline, CDR1 is SEHNR, CDR2 FQNEAQ (reference sequence).

This clone was seen a few times. The chain combines TRBV19 with TRBJ1-3, with D perhaps matching TRBD1 (6 bases). Germline V gene sequence: CDR1 LNHDA, CDR2 SQIVND (reference sequence). Trimming took 5 bases from V and 0 from J, leaving 11 bases between them. The CDR3 sequence is 15 residues long. Written as DNA, the CDR3 is TGTGCCAGTAGTCAGACAGGCTCCTCTGGAAACACCATATATTTT. It specifies CASSQTGSSGNTIYF.

J is TRBJ1-2 and V is TRBV4-2; 7 nucleotides agree with TRBD1. J lost 0 bases, V lost 3 bases, and 7 bases had no gene match. The CDR3 has 16 residues. Germline lookup yields CDR1 LGHNA and CDR2 YNFKEQ. DNA for the CDR3: TGTGCCAGCAGCCAGGGGGTAGGGACAGCTAACTATGGCTACACCTTC. Its translation: CASSQGVGTANYGYTF.

This rearrangement joins TRBV3-1 (or the pseudogene TRBV3-2) to TRBJ2-3, with TRBD2 identical over 12 bases. Germline trimming cut 5 bases from V and 4 bases from J; bases unmatched to any gene: 7. The CDR3 runs to 16 residues. CDR1 is LGHDT, CDR2 YNNKEL, per germline (reference sequence). In nucleotides, the CDR3 is TGTGCCAGCAGCGGACTAGCGGGGAACCTACCAGATACGCAGTATTTT. It yields the protein CASSGLAGNLPDTQYF.

This clone was seen a single time. This sequence joins TRBV6-2 or TRBV6-3 and TRBJ2-3, with TRBD1 as a possible D gene (6 bases). Trimming removed 2 bases at V and 1 base at J, with 13 bases between. Germline V CDR1 and CDR2: MNHEY, SVGEGT. The CDR3 has 16 amino acids. Here the CDR3 DNA reads TGTGCCAGCAGTTACAGGTCAGGGGCCCGCACAGATACGCAGTATTTT. Its protein product is CASSYRSGARTDTQYF.

V usage is TRBV19 and J usage is TRBJ2-3; 7 bases fit TRBD1. The CDR3 length is 14 residues. Germline CDR1 and CDR2: LNHDA and SQIVND (reference sequence). V shed 6 bases, J shed 0 bases, and the junction held 3 bases outside the gene matches. CDR3 nucleotide sequence: TGTGCCAGTAGGAGGGGGCCTAGCACAGATACGCAGTATTTT. This sequence encodes CASRRGPSTDTQYF.

The V gene is TRBV14, the J gene TRBJ2-6; tentatively, D is TRBD1 (6 bases). Germline V CDR1 and CDR2: SGHDN, FVKESK. V was pared by 0 bases and J by 2 bases, with 8 bases between. The CDR3 length is 16 residues. The CDR3 DNA sequence: TGTGCCAGCAGCCAAGAACGACAGGCTGGGGCCAACGTCCTGACTTTC. Translation gives CASSQERQAGANVLTF.

The rearrangement joins TRBV5-4 to TRBJ1-4, with 7 bases fitting TRBD1. The CDR3 consists of 15 residues. Germline V gene lookup returns CDR1 SGHNT and CDR2 YYREEE (reference sequence). Trimming cost V 0 bases and J 7 bases; bases outside gene matches: 6. In DNA, the CDR3 is TGTGCCAGCAGCTTGGAGGGGGCGCAGGGTGAAAAACTGTTTTTT. As protein: CASSLEGAQGEKLFF. Combining the CDR3 with reference TRBV5-4 and TRBJ1-4 gives the whole variable domain ETGVTQSPTHLIKTRGQQVTLRCSSQSGHNTVSWYQQALGQGPQFIFQYYREEENGRGNFPPRFSGLQFPNYSSELNVNALELDDSALYLCASSLEGAQGEKLFFGSGTQLSVL.

The chain employs TRBV12-3 or TRBV12-4 and TRBJ1-2; tentatively, D is TRBD1 (5 bases). V was pared by 5 bases and J by 3 bases, with 7 bases between. The CDR3 spans 12 residues. For the CDR3, the DNA is TGTGCCAGCAGTGCCAGGGACTATGGCTACACCTTC. Amino acid sequence: CASSARDYGYTF.

V usage is TRBV6-8 and J usage is TRBJ1-5, with TRBD1 matching over 9 bases. Germline V lookup: CDR1 MNHGY, CDR2 SAAAGT. CDR3 length: 14 residues. After removal of 6 bases from V and 7 bases from J, the junction contained 7 bases not matched to a gene. CDR3 coding DNA: TGTGCCAGCAGCTCCGGGACAGGGATACAGCCCCAGCATTTT. Residues: CASSSGTGIQPQHF.

V is TRBV11-2 and J is TRBJ2-3, with D possibly TRBD1 on 6 matching bases. Trimming pared 1 base from V and 2 bases from J, leaving 13 bases between. The CDR3 contains 16 residues. Per germline, CDR1 SGHAT and CDR2 FQNNGV. The DNA of the CDR3 is TGTGCCAGCAGCTTAGTGGGGGCGGCTCCCACAGATACGCAGTATTTT. This codes for CASSLVGAAPTDTQYF. Based on the CDR3 plus reference TRBV11-2 and TRBJ2-3, the full variable domain is EAGVAQSPRYKIIEKRQSVAFWCNPISGHATLYWYQQILGQGPKLLIQFQNNGVVDDSQLPKDRFSAERLKGVDSTLKIQPAKLEDSAVYLCASSLVGAAPTDTQYFGPGTRLTVL.

The chain couples TRBV6-6 to TRBJ2-1; TRBD2 agrees at 10 bases. V lost 7 bases and J lost 1; bases outside the gene matches: 1. Germline V gene sequence: CDR1 MNHNY, CDR2 SVGAGI (reference sequence). This CDR3 spans 14 amino acids. CDR3 in amino acids: CASTSGGSYNEQFF. The CDR3 DNA reads as TGTGCCAGCACTAGCGGGGGATCCTACAATGAGCAGTTCTTC.

V usage is TRBV2 and J usage is TRBJ1-1; D ambiguous. Germline CDR1 and CDR2: SNHLY and FYNNEI. The CDR3 sequence is 12 residues long. Trimming took off 3 bases at V and 7 bases at J, with 9 bases between the two ends. CDR3 residues: CASSELWSEAFF. In DNA form, the CDR3 reads TGTGCCAGCAGTGAGCTGTGGAGTGAAGCTTTCTTT.

This clone has just a few counts. The CDR3 loop is CASSWDSSTDTQYF. Written as DNA, the CDR3 is TGTGCCAGCAGTTGGGACTCTTCCACAGATACGCAGTATTTT. This chain links TRBV2 with TRBJ2-3; tentative D call: TRBD2 (6 bases). Trimming took off 5 bases at V and 2 bases at J, with 11 bases between the two ends. CDR1 SNHLY and CDR2 FYNNEI come from the germline V gene. CDR3 size: 14 residues.

The chain uses TRBV24-1 and TRBJ1-5; 10 positions agree with TRBD1. The CDR3 covers 16 residues. From germline, CDR1 is KGHDR and CDR2 SFDVKD. V lost 5 bases and J lost 6; bases outside the gene matches: 9. CDR3 nucleotide sequence: TGTGCCACCAGTGGCTTAGGGACAGGGGTGGGTCAGCCCCAGCATTTT. It specifies CATSGLGTGVGQPQHF.

V gene TRBV9 combines with J gene TRBJ2-2; 7 bases are a match to TRBD1. Trimming at V came to 1 base and at J to 4 bases, leaving 7 bases not matched to a gene. The CDR3 loop spans 16 amino acids. Germline V CDR1 and CDR2: SGDLS, YYNGEE. CDR3 in DNA: TGTGCCAGCAGCGTATCGACAGGGAAGGGCACCGGGGAGCTGTTTTTT. This sequence encodes CASSVSTGKGTGELFF.

V gene TRBV4-1 combines with J gene TRBJ1-2; 7 positions agree with TRBD1. CDR3 length equals 13 residues. In germline, CDR1 is MGHRA, CDR2 YSYEKL. V lost 6 bases and J lost 6; bases outside the gene matches: 7. The CDR3 bases are TGCGCCAGCAGAGCTACAGGGGATGATGGCTACACCTTC. It is translated as CASRATGDDGYTF.

V gene TRBV12-3 or TRBV12-4 combines with J gene TRBJ1-2, with D tentatively TRBD1 (6 bases). The CDR3 consists of 13 residues. Trimming removed 3 bases from V and 7 bases from J, with 12 bases in between. CDR3 sequence reads: CASSFGGLSGYTF. CDR3 DNA sequence: TGTGCCAGCAGTTTCGGGGGGCTAAGTGGCTACACCTTC.

This chain joins TRBV18 and TRBJ1-5; possibly TRBD1 for D (5 bases). CDR3 length: 15 residues. Trimming left V 6 bases short and J 4 bases short, with 16 bases between. Looked up from germline, CDR1 is KGHSH and CDR2 is LQKENI. In DNA, the CDR3 is TGTGCCAGCTCTCTCAGTGGGGCGCGTAATCAGCCCCAGCATTTT. Residues: CASSLSGARNQPQHF.

The chain employs TRBV6-1 and TRBJ2-6; possible D gene TRBD1, 7 bases. CDR1 and CDR2 (germline): MNHNS, SASEGT. The CDR3 has 17 residues. Between the trimmed V and J ends, which lost 2 bases and 1 base, there was a span of 12 bases. The CDR3 nucleotides read TGTGCCAGCAGTGAAAGGTCAGGGGGGTCTGGGGCCAACGTCCTGACTTTC. It translates to CASSERSGGSGANVLTF.